Listed below are T cell receptor beta chains from one sample, sequenced in a study of T cell responses to AZD1222 COVID-19 vaccine. Profiled with immunoSEQ multiplex PCR; TCRdb holds only in-frame clones, not every one. The sample lists 85,000 to 90,000 clones, 88% occurring once. This material consisted of peripheral blood, taken on day 0 of MenACWY control vaccination. These TCRs come from an adult in good health. CDR3s include the opening cysteine and the closing phenylalanine or tryptophan. The D gene is left open where the match is weak.

CDR3 protein: CASSIDTGGPNSPLHF
D gene: NA
V gene: TRBV19
J gene: TRBJ1-6

CDR3 protein: CASSLTGGLDTQYF
D gene: NA
V gene: TRBV7-3
J gene: TRBJ2-3

CDR3 protein: CASSFPPRGDTGELFF
D gene: NA
V gene: TRBV7-9
J gene: TRBJ2-2

CDR3 protein: CASSGIATSSYNSPLHF
D gene: NA
V gene: TRBV19
J gene: TRBJ1-6

CDR3 protein: CASKGTEQFF
D gene: NA
V gene: TRBV6-6
J gene: TRBJ2-1

CDR3 protein: CASSYRTGETPLHF
D gene: NA
V gene: TRBV6-5
J gene: TRBJ1-6

CDR3 protein: CASSLRQGAYGYTF
D gene: TRBD1
V gene: TRBV28
J gene: TRBJ1-2

CDR3 protein: CACGGSNQPQHF
D gene: NA
V gene: TRBV30
J gene: TRBJ1-5

CDR3 protein: CASNWAGNQPQHF
D gene: NA
V gene: TRBV19
J gene: TRBJ1-5

CDR3 protein: CASSFGLLAKNIQYF
D gene: NA
V gene: TRBV27
J gene: TRBJ2-4